A single sample gave rise to the 26 T cell receptor beta chains below, sequenced in a study of OX40 agonist ivuxolimab in advanced cancers. Sequenced by immunoSEQ multiplex PCR; TCRdb stores in-frame clones only, minus some. Here the sample spans around 80,000 clones, 82% being singletons. Sequencing was performed on CD4+ or CD8+ T cells sorted from blood, taken in a trial of the OX40 agonist ivuxolimab. These receptors were obtained from an adult with an advanced solid tumor such as melanoma, head and neck, liver or kidney cancer.

The rearrangement links TRBV27 to TRBJ2-1; D remains unclear. Deletions cut 6 bases from V and 6 bases from J, with 15 bases between. Germline V lookup: CDR1 MNHEY, CDR2 SMNVEV (reference sequence). CDR3 size: 14 residues. The CDR3 DNA reads as TGTGCCAGCAGACTTCAAGACACCTTCAATGAGCAGTTCTTC. Translated, it gives CASRLQDTFNEQFF.

The chain recombines TRBV6-1 with TRBJ2-7, with 9 bases matching TRBD1. CDR3 length equals 14 residues. Germline V gene lookup returns CDR1 MNHNS and CDR2 SASEGT. The V gene end was trimmed by 5 bases and the J gene end by 4 bases; junction bases not matched to a gene: 6. This CDR3 reads CASSLRDRVYEQYF. Here the CDR3 DNA reads TGTGCCAGCAGTCTCCGGGACAGGGTATACGAGCAGTACTTC.

The chain has TRBV28 and TRBJ1-2, with 7 nucleotides matching TRBD1. This CDR3 has 13 residues. V was pared by 7 bases and J by 7 bases, with 9 bases of the junction left unmatched. Germline loops: CDR1 MDHEN, CDR2 SYDVKM. The CDR3 reads CASNMGTVVGYTF. CDR3 in DNA: TGTGCCAGCAACATGGGGACAGTAGTTGGCTACACCTTC.

The chain links TRBV28 to TRBJ2-1; 9 nucleotides line up with TRBD1. The CDR3 consists of 14 residues. V dropped 7 bases and J dropped 12; count of bases not matched to a gene: 13. Germline CDR1 is MDHEN and CDR2 is SYDVKM. CDR3 sequence reads: CASMGTGSALSQFF. The DNA for the CDR3 is TGTGCCAGCATGGGGACAGGGTCAGCGTTGTCGCAGTTCTTC.

J is TRBJ2-7 and V is TRBV4-2, with unresolved D. Germline-derived CDR1 and CDR2 are LGHNA and YNFKEQ. This CDR3 is 14 amino acids long. Trimming removed 0 bases from V and 3 bases from J, with 9 bases in between. The CDR3 region has the DNA TGTGCCAGCAGCCAAGATTTAAATTTCTACGAGCAGTACTTC. Its protein is CASSQDLNFYEQYF.

The chain joins TRBV7-2 to TRBJ2-5; 9 bases align to TRBD2. The ends lost 3 bases at V and 5 bases at J; junction bases unmatched: 4. Germline values: CDR1 SGHTA, CDR2 FQGNSA. The CDR3 has 14 residues. The CDR3 sequence: CASSLGTSRETQYF. CDR3 bases: TGTGCCAGCAGCTTGGGGACTAGCCGCGAGACCCAGTACTTC.

The chain links TRBV18 to TRBJ1-2, with D maybe TRBD1 (5 bases). Germline V gives CDR1 KGHSH, CDR2 LQKENI. CDR3 length equals 15 residues. The V gene lost 0 bases and the J gene lost 3 bases, with 11 bases spanning the gap. For the CDR3, the DNA is TGTGCCAGCTCACCACCTGGGACGCAAGACTATGGCTACACCTTC. Translating it yields CASSPPGTQDYGYTF.

The gene calls are TRBV14 and TRBJ2-7; 10 nucleotides match TRBD2. Germline V CDR1 and CDR2: SGHDN, FVKESK. With V trimmed by 0 bases and J by 4 bases, 9 bases remained unmatched. This CDR3 region has 17 residues. The CDR3 region is CASSQDYRTSGKYEQYF. CDR3 sequence (DNA): TGTGCCAGCAGCCAAGATTATCGTACTAGCGGGAAGTACGAGCAGTACTTC.

The chain employs TRBV19 and TRBJ2-1; tentative D call: TRBD2 (6 bases). CDR3 length equals 15 residues. V gave up 7 bases and J gave up 3 bases, with 16 bases separating them. Germline lookup yields CDR1 LNHDA and CDR2 SQIVND (reference sequence). This chain's CDR3 is CASIPPGGFYNEQFF. CDR3 DNA sequence: TGTGCCAGTATCCCCCCCGGAGGGTTCTACAATGAGCAGTTCTTC.

This sequence joins TRBV6-6 and TRBJ1-5; D remains ambiguous. This CDR3 is built from 14 residues. Germline lookup yields CDR1 MNHNY and CDR2 SVGAGI (reference sequence). The V end lost 0 bases, the J end lost 7 bases, and 10 bases lay between the germline ends. The CDR3 region has the DNA TGTGCCAGCAGTTACTCGGGGAGCGGGCAGCCCCAGCATTTT. Translation gives CASSYSGSGQPQHF.

This clone was detected only a few times. CDR3: CASAAGALNEQFF. The DNA of the CDR3 is TGCGCCAGCGCTGCGGGAGCTCTCAATGAGCAGTTCTTC. The genes are TRBV5-1 and TRBJ2-1, with 7 bases lining up with TRBD2. The CDR3 covers 13 residues. Germline V gene sequence: CDR1 SGHRS, CDR2 YFSETQ. V was pared by 7 bases and J by 6 bases, with 7 bases of the junction left unmatched.

J is TRBJ2-2 and V is TRBV18, with D possibly TRBD1 on 5 matching bases. V was shortened by 2 bases and J by 7 bases, with 14 bases between the two germline ends. This CDR3 region has 15 residues. Germline CDR1 reads KGHSH; CDR2 reads LQKENI. CDR3 loop: CASSPGGARSGELFF. Written as DNA, the CDR3 is TGTGCCAGCTCACCAGGTGGGGCCCGGAGCGGGGAGCTGTTTTTT. The full variable domain, in which reference TRBV18 and TRBJ2-2 provide the parts outside the CDR3, is NAGVMQNPRHLVRRRGQEARLRCSPMKGHSHVYWYRQLPEEGLKFMVYLQKENIIDESGMPKERFSAEFPKEGPSILRIQQVVRGDSAAYFCASSPGGARSGELFFGEGSRLTVL.

DNA for the CDR3: TGTGCCAGCTTTCTAGCGGGAGACTATGAGCAGTTCTTC. Translation: CASFLAGDYEQFF. The gene calls are TRBV7-2 and TRBJ2-1; TRBD2 matches 10 bases. With 8 bases clipped from V and 8 bases from J, the junction kept 6 bases outside the gene matches. Germline loops: CDR1 SGHTA, CDR2 FQGNSA. The CDR3 totals 13 residues.

The rearrangement links TRBV7-9 to TRBJ2-3; TRBD2 matches 13 bases. CDR1 SEHNR and CDR2 FQNEAQ come from the germline V gene (reference sequence). The length of the CDR3 is 17 residues. Unmatched junction bases numbered 11, after V lost 5 bases and J lost 6 bases. The CDR3 nucleotides are TGTGCCAGCAGCCCACAAGTACTAGCGGGGGGGCCGGATACGCAGTATTTT. Translated: CASSPQVLAGGPDTQYF. The whole variable domain, filled in from reference TRBV7-9 and TRBJ2-3, reads DTGVSQNPRHKITKRGQNVTFRCDPISEHNRLYWYRQTLGQGPEFLTYFQNEAQLEKSRLLSDRFSAERPKGSFSTLEIQRTEQGDSAMYLCASSPQVLAGGPDTQYFGPGTRLTVL.

The chain has TRBV4-1 and TRBJ2-2; 7 positions agree with TRBD2. In germline, CDR1 is MGHRA, CDR2 YSYEKL. V lost 4 bases and J lost 6; bases outside the gene matches: 17. The CDR3 totals 18 residues. The DNA for the CDR3 is TGCGCCAGCAGCCCCCCTATGTTCTCGGGGGGAGTCTCCGGGGAGCTGTTTTTT. It encodes CASSPPMFSGGVSGELFF.

The table lists this clone with many counts. The chain has TRBV7-6 and TRBJ1-1; 9 nucleotides line up with TRBD1. Trimming at V came to 5 bases and at J to 1 base, leaving 5 bases not matched to a gene. CDR3 length equals 15 residues. Germline CDR1 and CDR2: SGHVS and FNYEAQ. CDR3 nucleotides: TGTGCCAGCAGCCCGGGACAGGGCCGGAACACTGAAGCTTTCTTT. Protein: CASSPGQGRNTEAFF.

The V and J genes are TRBV6-4 and TRBJ1-2; the D gene is possibly TRBD1 (5 bases). CDR3 length equals 13 residues. In germline, CDR1 is MRHNA, CDR2 SNTAGT. Trimming left V 6 bases short and J 2 bases short, with 10 bases between. The CDR3 reads CASRRGLNYGYTF. The CDR3 DNA follows: TGTGCCAGCAGGAGGGGTTTGAACTATGGCTACACCTTC.

In nucleotides, the CDR3 is TGTGCCAGCAGCTTGTCGGCTAGCGGGGGCTACGAGCAGTACTTC. It codes for CASSLSASGGYEQYF. V is TRBV5-4 and J is TRBJ2-7; TRBD2 matches at 10 bases. Germline V gives CDR1 SGHNT, CDR2 YYREEE (reference sequence). The J segment lost 3 bases and the V segment lost 1 base, leaving 4 bases of the junction unmatched. This CDR3 is 15 amino acids long.

This chain joins TRBV7-9 and TRBJ2-1, with D tentatively TRBD2 (5 bases). V was shortened by 4 bases and J by 10 bases, with 26 bases between the two germline ends. Germline CDR1 and CDR2: SEHNR and FQNEAQ (reference sequence). The CDR3 has 17 amino acids. CDR3 nucleotides: TGTGCCAGCAGCTCGCCCAATGCATCCCCAGAGGAGGAGGAGCAGTTCTTC. It translates to CASSSPNASPEEEEQFF.

V is TRBV28 and J is TRBJ1-2; a possible D gene is TRBD1 (6 bases). CDR1 is MDHEN, CDR2 SYDVKM, per germline. This CDR3 comprises 16 residues. V was pared by 7 bases and J by 7 bases, with 25 bases between. CDR3 coding DNA: TGTGCCAGCACCGTAGGGGGGACCTACTCCAGAATTGGCTACACCTTC. Its translation is CASTVGGTYSRIGYTF.

The chain is built from TRBV6-6 and TRBJ1-1; 10 bases align to TRBD1. The CDR3 is 15 amino acids. The V and J ends lost 6 bases and 5 bases, in that order; junction bases with no gene match: 9. Per the germline V gene, CDR1 is MNHNY and CDR2 is SVGAGI (reference sequence). The CDR3 reads CASSPQTGGGTEAFF. In DNA, the CDR3 is TGTGCCAGCAGCCCACAGACAGGGGGCGGGACTGAAGCTTTCTTT.

This clone was seen once. The junction departs from the called germline gene at one end, perhaps through a read error. The chain has TRBV29-1 and TRBJ2-5; D may correspond to TRBD1 or TRBD2 (5 bases each). The CDR3 extends over 13 amino acids. Germline V CDR1 and CDR2: SQVTM, ANQGSEA. The CDR3 sequence: CSVGDGSQQTQYF. The CDR3 nucleotides read TGCAGCGTTGGGGACGGGTCCCAACAGACCCAGTACTTC.

This clone is a singleton in its sample. The chain couples TRBV6-1 to TRBJ1-5; D remains ambiguous. CDR1 is MNHNS, CDR2 SASEGT, per germline. This CDR3 has 13 amino acids. The ends were cut back, 6 bases at V and 4 bases at J, with 10 bases in the middle. CDR3 nucleotide sequence: TGTGCCAGCAGGGTTGGTGGAAATCAGCCCCAGCATTTT. Its translation is CASRVGGNQPQHF.

The chain links TRBV27 to TRBJ2-3; D remains unclear. The CDR3 runs to 13 residues. Looked up from germline, CDR1 is MNHEY and CDR2 is SMNVEV (reference sequence). V lost 6 bases to trimming and J lost 1 base, with 8 bases between them. CDR3 in DNA: TGTGCCAGCAGGGGGTCCGGCACAGATACGCAGTATTTT. It specifies CASRGSGTDTQYF.

CDR3 in amino acids: CASSRGGKILTEAFF. CDR3 DNA: TGTGCCAGCTCTAGAGGGGGGAAGATCCTTACTGAAGCTTTCTTT. The chain combines TRBV5-6 with TRBJ1-1; the D gene is possibly TRBD1 (6 bases). V dropped 7 bases and J dropped 5 bases, with 21 bases sitting between them. This CDR3 region has 15 residues. In germline, CDR1 is SGHDT, CDR2 YYEEEE.

This clone was observed once. The rearrangement uses TRBV7-9 and TRBJ1-1, with D perhaps matching TRBD1 (6 bases). In germline, CDR1 is SEHNR, CDR2 FQNEAQ (reference sequence). The CDR3 has 13 amino acids. Deletions cut 5 bases from V and 0 bases from J, with 7 bases between. DNA for the CDR3: TGTGCCAGCAGCAGGGACATGAACACTGAAGCTTTCTTT. Translating gives CASSRDMNTEAFF.